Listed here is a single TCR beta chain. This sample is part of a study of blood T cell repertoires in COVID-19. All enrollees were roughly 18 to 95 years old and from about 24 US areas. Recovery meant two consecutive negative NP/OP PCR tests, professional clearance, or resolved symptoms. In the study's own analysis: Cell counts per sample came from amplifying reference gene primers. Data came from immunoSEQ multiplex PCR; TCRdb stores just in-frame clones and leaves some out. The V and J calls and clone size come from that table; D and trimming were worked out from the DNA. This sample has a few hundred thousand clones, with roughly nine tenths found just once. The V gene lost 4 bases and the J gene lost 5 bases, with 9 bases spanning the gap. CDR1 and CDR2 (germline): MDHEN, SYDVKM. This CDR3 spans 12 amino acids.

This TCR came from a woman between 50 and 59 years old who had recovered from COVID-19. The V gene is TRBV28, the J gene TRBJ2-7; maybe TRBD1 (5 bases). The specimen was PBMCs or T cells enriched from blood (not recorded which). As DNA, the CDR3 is TGTGCCAGCAGTTACAGGTACCACGAGCAGTACTTC. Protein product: CASSYRYHEQYF.